The rows below give T cell receptor beta chains drawn from one sample of a study of blood T cell repertoires in COVID-19. The method was immunoSEQ multiplex PCR; TCRdb's version includes in-frame clones alone and lacks a portion of them. Of a few hundred thousand clones in the sample, approximately 86% are singletons; the top ten hold around 2.7%. Sequences were obtained from peripheral blood. The receptors were sampled from a man between 60 and 75 years old with acute or convalescent COVID-19. The CDR3 runs from the conserved cysteine through the conserved F or W. A D gene is named only where the DNA matches it firmly. Only some rows state a clone size, as once, few, many or a class for expanded clones.

>TRBV5-1|TRBJ1-2|15|-|TRBD1
CASSWSGQNNYGYTF
TGCGCCAGCAGCTGGTCGGGACAGAACAACTATGGCTACACCTTC
>TRBV2|TRBJ2-5|15|-|TRBD2
CASSDRAGGQETQYF
TGTGCCAGCAGTGATAGGGCGGGGGGACAAGAGACCCAGTACTTC
>TRBV10-1|TRBJ2-7|14|-|TRBD1
CASSESTGDYEQYF
TGCGCCAGCAGTGAGTCTACAGGGGACTACGAGCAGTACTTC
>TRBV6-5|TRBJ2-3|15|-|-
CASSYSTSRTDTQYF
TGTGCCAGCAGTTACTCGACTAGTAGGACAGATACGCAGTATTTT
>TRBV10-3|TRBJ2-1|14|-|-
CAISEVGLGGEQFF
TGTGCCATCAGTGAGGTGGGGTTGGGAGGTGAGCAGTTCTTC
>TRBV19|TRBJ2-7|14|-|-
CATAAPGYANEQYF
TGTGCCACCGCAGCCCCAGGGTACGCCAACGAGCAGTACTTC
>TRBV7-2|TRBJ2-3|13|once|-
CASSLSLTDTQYF
TGTGCCAGCAGCTTATCCCTCACAGATACGCAGTATTTT
>TRBV19|TRBJ1-5|16|many|TRBD1
CASSIGRDSLNQPQHF
TGTGCCAGTAGTATAGGGCGGGACAGTCTGAATCAGCCCCAGCATTTT
>TRBV3-1/TRBV3-2|TRBJ2-5|17|-|TRBD2
CASSQDPSGAPQETQYF
TGTGCCAGCAGCCAAGATCCTAGCGGGGCCCCTCAAGAGACCCAGTACTTC
>TRBV2|TRBJ2-7|13|-|TRBD1
CAREDRGSYEQYF
TGTGCCAGAGAGGACAGGGGTTCCTACGAGCAGTACTTC
>TRBV7-2|TRBJ2-7|14|-|TRBD2
CASSLYGTRPEQYF
TGTGCCAGCAGCTTATATGGGACTAGGCCCGAGCAGTACTTC
>TRBV3-1/TRBV3-2|TRBJ1-1|14|-|-
CASSQVESNTEAFF
TGTGCCAGCAGCCAGGTCGAGTCGAACACTGAAGCTTTCTTT
>TRBV19|TRBJ2-1|16|-|TRBD2
CASSMGRGGSLNEQFF
TGTGCCAGTAGTATGGGGCGGGGGGGCTCCTTAAATGAGCAGTTCTTC
>TRBV6-1|TRBJ2-5|17|-|TRBD1
CASSEAGTGRSRETQYF
TGTGCCAGCAGTGAAGCTGGGACAGGGCGGTCACGGGAGACCCAGTACTTC
>TRBV15|TRBJ2-6|18|-|-
CATSSKGLTFAGANVLTF
TGTGCCACCAGCAGTAAGGGGTTAACGTTCGCTGGGGCCAACGTCCTGACTTTC
>TRBV9|TRBJ2-2|20|-|TRBD2
CASSVVGTSGGATDTGELFF
TGTGCCAGCAGCGTAGTGGGAACTAGCGGGGGGGCGACGGATACCGGGGAGCTGTTTTTT
>TRBV10-3|TRBJ1-1|14|once|-
CAISDVQSNTEAFF
TGTGCCATCAGTGATGTACAGTCGAACACTGAAGCTTTCTTT
>TRBV11-2|TRBJ2-5|16|-|TRBD2
CASSQSLAGGLETQYF
TGTGCCAGCAGCCAATCACTAGCGGGGGGGCTTGAGACCCAGTACTTC
>TRBV28|TRBJ2-3|11|few|-
CASSRQHTQYF
TGTGCCAGCAGTCGACAACATACGCAGTATTTT
>TRBV27|TRBJ1-1|14|once|-
CASSFLGGNTEAFF
TGTGCCAGCAGTTTTTTGGGGGGGAACACTGAAGCTTTCTTT
>TRBV27|TRBJ1-2|14|-|-
CASSLNGVGYGYTF
TGTGCCAGCAGTCTTAACGGGGTGGGCTATGGCTACACCTTC
>TRBV7-2|TRBJ1-2|14|-|-
CASVLDSINYGYTF
TGTGCCAGCGTCCTGGACAGTATTAACTATGGCTACACCTTC
>TRBV10-1|TRBJ2-5|15|-|-
CASSEDRSTLKTQYF
TGCGCCAGCAGTGAGGACAGGAGTACCCTGAAGACCCAGTACTTC
>TRBV15|TRBJ1-5|17|-|-
CATSRELGQYSNQPQHF
TGTGCCACCAGCAGGGAACTCGGACAGTATAGCAATCAGCCCCAGCATTTT
>TRBV14|TRBJ1-2|15|-|-
CASSLTGPTRYGYTF
TGTGCCAGCAGCCTCACAGGACCTACAAGATATGGCTACACCTTC
>TRBV2|TRBJ1-3|14|-|-
CASSEGDSLNTIYF
TGTGCCAGCAGTGAAGGTGACAGCTTGAACACCATATATTTT
>TRBV5-1|TRBJ1-2|18|-|-
CASSLGVYGQKLNYGYTF
TGCGCCAGCAGCTTGGGTGTCTACGGACAGAAACTTAACTATGGCTACACCTTC
>TRBV7-2|TRBJ1-1|19|-|TRBD1
CASSLGDRGRPSRNTEAFF
TGTGCCAGCAGCTTAGGGGACAGGGGGCGCCCATCAAGGAACACTGAAGCTTTCTTT
>TRBV4-1|TRBJ2-1|14|-|TRBD2
CAAGGLAGVNEQFF
TGCGCCGCGGGGGGACTAGCGGGGGTTAATGAGCAGTTCTTC
>TRBV2|TRBJ2-2|16|-|TRBD2
CASKKGTSGGTGELFF
TGTGCCAGCAAAAAAGGGACTAGCGGGGGGACCGGGGAGCTGTTTTTT
>TRBV6-2/TRBV6-3|TRBJ1-2|13|-|-
CASSYPQNYGYTF
TGTGCCAGCAGTTACCCGCAGAACTATGGCTACACCTTC
>TRBV7-2|TRBJ2-7|14|-|-
CASSLGLTALGQYF
TGTGCCAGCAGCTTAGGACTGACAGCTTTGGGGCAGTACTTC
>TRBV23-1|TRBJ1-1|17|few|-
CASSQSKRYRISTEAFF
TGCGCCAGCAGTCAATCAAAGCGTTACCGGATTAGCACTGAAGCTTTCTTT
>TRBV27|TRBJ1-2|17|-|-
CASSFSPLRQASYGYTF
TGTGCCAGCAGTTTTAGCCCCCTACGACAGGCAAGCTATGGCTACACCTTC
>TRBV27|TRBJ2-5|17|-|TRBD2
CASSLPPGPYGGETQYF
TGTGCCAGCAGTCTCCCCCCGGGACCCTACGGGGGGGAGACCCAGTACTTC